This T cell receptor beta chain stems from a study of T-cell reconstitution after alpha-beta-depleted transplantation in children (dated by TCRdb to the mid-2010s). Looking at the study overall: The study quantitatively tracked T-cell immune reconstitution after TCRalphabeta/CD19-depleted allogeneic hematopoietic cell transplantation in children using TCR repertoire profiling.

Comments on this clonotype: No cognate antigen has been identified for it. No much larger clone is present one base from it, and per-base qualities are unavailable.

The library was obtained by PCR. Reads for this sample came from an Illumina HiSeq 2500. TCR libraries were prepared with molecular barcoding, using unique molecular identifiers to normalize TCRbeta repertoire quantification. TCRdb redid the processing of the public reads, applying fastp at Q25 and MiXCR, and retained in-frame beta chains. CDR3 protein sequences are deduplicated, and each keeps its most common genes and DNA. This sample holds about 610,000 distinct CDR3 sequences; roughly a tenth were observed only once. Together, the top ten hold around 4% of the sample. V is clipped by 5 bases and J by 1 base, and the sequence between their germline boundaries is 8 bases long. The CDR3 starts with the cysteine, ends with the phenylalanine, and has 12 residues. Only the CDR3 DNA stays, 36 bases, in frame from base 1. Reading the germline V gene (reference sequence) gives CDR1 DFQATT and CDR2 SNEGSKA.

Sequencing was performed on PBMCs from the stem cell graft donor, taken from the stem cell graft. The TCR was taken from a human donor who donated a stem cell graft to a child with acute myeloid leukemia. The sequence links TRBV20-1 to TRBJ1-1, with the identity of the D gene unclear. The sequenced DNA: TGCAGTGCTTGGCGTACGAACACTGAAGCTTTCTTT. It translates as CSAWRTNTEAFF.